A single sample gave rise to the 13 T cell receptor beta chains below, sequenced in a study of cytomegalovirus exposure and HLA in healthy donors. The primer mix had 60 Vbeta and 13 Jbeta primers. Generated by immunoSEQ multiplex PCR, the TCRdb table keeps only in-frame clones and is missing some. The sample holds about 180,000 clones, 76% seen once. Sequencing was carried out using PBMCs. The receptors derive from a man aged 18 to 30 in good health and CMV-seronegative.

The chain's CDR3 is CASRSPGLQGESPLHF. CDR3 nucleotide sequence: TGTGCCAGCAGGAGCCCTGGGCTACAGGGGGAATCACCCCTCCACTTT. The J gene is TRBJ1-6, the V gene TRBV2; TRBD1 aligns across 8 bases. After removal of 6 bases from V and 10 bases from J, the junction contained 14 bases not matched to a gene. This CDR3 is built from 16 residues. CDR1 is SNHLY and CDR2 is FYNNEI in the germline V gene.

The chain recombines TRBV27 with TRBJ1-6, with 8 bases identical to TRBD1. CDR3 length: 15 residues. V trimming: 5 bases; J trimming: 10 bases; junction bases outside the gene matches: 10. Germline V lookup: CDR1 MNHEY, CDR2 SMNVEV (reference sequence). In DNA form, the CDR3 reads TGTGCCAGCAGTCCGACGTGGACAGGGAGATCACCCCTCCACTTT. As protein: CASSPTWTGRSPLHF.

With respect to this clone: Other nucleotide sequences from this sample produce the same CDR3. V gene TRBV2 combines with J gene TRBJ1-2, with 8 bases that match TRBD1. Looked up from germline, CDR1 is SNHLY and CDR2 is FYNNEI. The CDR3 has 13 amino acids. The V and J ends lost 5 bases and 4 bases, in that order; junction bases with no gene match: 3. This chain's CDR3 is CASSPTGGYGYTF. The CDR3 bases are TGTGCCAGCAGTCCAACAGGGGGCTATGGCTACACCTTC.

CDR3 in amino acids: CASRNNDTGIPWSGRAHEQYF. The CDR3 DNA follows: TGCGCCAGCAGAAATAACGACACCGGGATCCCCTGGAGCGGGAGGGCCCACGAGCAGTACTTC. This chain connects TRBV10-2 to TRBJ2-7; 10 nucleotides align to TRBD2. V lost 6 bases, J lost 5 bases, and 28 bases stayed unmatched. This CDR3 is built from 21 residues. CDR1 and CDR2 from the germline V gene are WSHSY and SAAADI.

The chain carries TRBV19 and TRBJ2-5; D is unclear. Trimming removed 8 bases at V and 5 bases at J, with 24 bases between. Per germline, CDR1 LNHDA and CDR2 SQIVND (reference sequence). This CDR3 contains 16 residues. This chain's CDR3 is CASRQYVGSPPETQYF. In DNA, the CDR3 is TGTGCCAGTCGCCAATACGTGGGCTCCCCTCCGGAGACCCAGTACTTC.

The V gene is TRBV15, the J gene TRBJ2-7; D is unclear. CDR1 and CDR2 (germline): LNHNV, YYDKDF (reference sequence). This CDR3 has 13 residues. V dropped 5 bases and J dropped 7 bases, with 15 bases sitting between them. CDR3 nucleotide sequence: TGTGCCACCAGCCAATCCCTCGGAGCGGAGCAGTACTTC. Its translation is CATSQSLGAEQYF.

The J gene is TRBJ2-3, the V gene TRBV4-2; D is uncertain. The CDR3 length is 13 residues. Trimming took off 0 bases at V and 6 bases at J, with 7 bases between the two ends. Germline assignment: CDR1 LGHNA and CDR2 YNFKEQ. CDR3 sequence: CASSQDRGDTQYF. The CDR3 DNA reads as TGTGCCAGCAGCCAAGATCGAGGTGATACGCAGTATTTT.

This clone is a singleton in its sample. The chain links TRBV7-2 to TRBJ2-7, with no clear D. Per germline, CDR1 SGHTA and CDR2 FQGNSA. CDR3 length equals 12 residues. The V end was cut by 6 bases, the J end by 6 bases, with 12 bases between. The CDR3 region has the DNA TGTGCCAGCAGTTCTGAGGTGAGCGAGCAGTACTTC. Amino acid sequence: CASSSEVSEQYF.

V gene TRBV5-1 combines with J gene TRBJ1-2; 12 bases align to TRBD1. Germline CDR1 reads SGHRS; CDR2 reads YFSETQ. J lost 8 bases, V lost 1 base, and 6 bases had no gene match. The CDR3 is 15 amino acids. The CDR3 DNA reads as TGCGCCAGCAGCTTGAGGGGACAGGGGGCTGGAGGCTACACCTTC. Translating gives CASSLRGQGAGGYTF. The full variable domain, with the rest looked up from reference TRBV5-1 and TRBJ1-2, is KAGVTQTPRYLIKTRGQQVTLSCSPISGHRSVSWYQQTPGQGLQFLFEYFSETQRNKGNFPGRFSGRQFSNSRSEMNVSTLELGDSALYLCASSLRGQGAGGYTFGSGTRLTVV.

The rearrangement uses TRBV6-6 and TRBJ1-1; 7 positions match TRBD1. The CDR3 is 14 amino acids. The junction had 4 bases not matched to a gene; V was cut back by 5 bases and J by 1 base. Germline lookup yields CDR1 MNHNY and CDR2 SVGAGI (reference sequence). CDR3 amino acids: CASSDRQGNTEAFF. For the CDR3, the DNA is TGTGCCAGCAGTGACCGACAGGGGAACACTGAAGCTTTCTTT.

This chain uses TRBV5-4 with TRBJ1-1; tentatively, D is TRBD1 (6 bases). The CDR3 runs to 15 residues. Trimming left V 0 bases short and J 1 base short, with 10 bases between. Germline assignment: CDR1 SGHNT and CDR2 YYREEE (reference sequence). The CDR3 spells CASSLEGGANTEAFF. CDR3 DNA: TGTGCCAGCAGCTTGGAGGGGGGGGCGAACACTGAAGCTTTCTTT.

The chain has TRBV5-1 and TRBJ2-2; D remains unclear. V gave up 0 bases and J gave up 3 bases, with 12 bases separating them. CDR1 is SGHRS, CDR2 YFSETQ, per germline. The CDR3 spans 16 residues. The CDR3 DNA follows: TGCGCCAGCAGCTTGGGTCCTATAGGAGACACCGGGGAGCTGTTTTTT. Its protein is CASSLGPIGDTGELFF.

V gene TRBV6-5 combines with J gene TRBJ1-2; TRBD1 aligns across 9 bases. Unmatched junction bases numbered 10, after V lost 5 bases and J lost 6 bases. CDR1 and CDR2 from the germline V gene are MNHEY and SVGAGI. The CDR3 spans 15 residues. CDR3 protein: CASSPTGQGVNGYTF. DNA of the CDR3: TGTGCCAGCAGTCCCACGGGACAGGGAGTGAATGGCTACACCTTC.